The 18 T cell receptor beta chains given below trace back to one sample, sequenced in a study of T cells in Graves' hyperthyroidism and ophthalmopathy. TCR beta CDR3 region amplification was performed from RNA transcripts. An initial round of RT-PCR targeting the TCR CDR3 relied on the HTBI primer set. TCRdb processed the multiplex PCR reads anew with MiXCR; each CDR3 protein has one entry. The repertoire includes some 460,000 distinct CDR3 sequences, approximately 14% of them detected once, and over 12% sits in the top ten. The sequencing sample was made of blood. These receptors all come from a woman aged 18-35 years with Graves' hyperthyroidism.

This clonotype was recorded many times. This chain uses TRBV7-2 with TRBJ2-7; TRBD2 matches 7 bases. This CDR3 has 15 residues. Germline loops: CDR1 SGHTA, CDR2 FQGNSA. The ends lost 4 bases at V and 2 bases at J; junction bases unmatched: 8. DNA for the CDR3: TGTGCCAGCAGCTGGGCCAGCGGGGTGACCTACGAGCAGTACTTC. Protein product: CASSWASGVTYEQYF.

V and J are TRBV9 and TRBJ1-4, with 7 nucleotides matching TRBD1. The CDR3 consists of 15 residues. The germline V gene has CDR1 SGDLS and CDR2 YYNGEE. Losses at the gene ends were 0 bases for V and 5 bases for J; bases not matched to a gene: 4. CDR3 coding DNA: TGTGCCAGCAGCGTAGAGGGCAGGGGGAATGAAAAACTGTTTTTT. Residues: CASSVEGRGNEKLFF.

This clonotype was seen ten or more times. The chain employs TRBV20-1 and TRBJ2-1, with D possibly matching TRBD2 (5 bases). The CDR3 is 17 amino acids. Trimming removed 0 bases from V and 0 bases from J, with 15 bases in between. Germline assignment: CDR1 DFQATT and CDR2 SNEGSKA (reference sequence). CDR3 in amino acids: CSARDRGRRYSYNEQFF. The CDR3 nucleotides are TGCAGTGCTAGAGATCGAGGGCGACGGTACTCCTACAATGAGCAGTTCTTC.

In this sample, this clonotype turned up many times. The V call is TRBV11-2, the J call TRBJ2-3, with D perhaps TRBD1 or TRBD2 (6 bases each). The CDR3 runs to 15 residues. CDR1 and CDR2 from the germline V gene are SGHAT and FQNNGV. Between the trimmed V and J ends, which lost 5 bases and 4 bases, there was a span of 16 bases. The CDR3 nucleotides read TGTGCCAGCAGCGCACTAATGGGGGGCGCAGATACGCAGTATTTT. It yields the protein CASSALMGGADTQYF.

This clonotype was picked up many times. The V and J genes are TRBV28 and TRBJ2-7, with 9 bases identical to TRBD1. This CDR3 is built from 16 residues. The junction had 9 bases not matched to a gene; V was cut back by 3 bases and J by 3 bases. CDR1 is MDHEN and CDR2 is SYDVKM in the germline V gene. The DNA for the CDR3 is TGTGCCAGCAGTTTTATACTTCAGACAGGGGGCTACGAGCAGTACTTC. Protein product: CASSFILQTGGYEQYF.

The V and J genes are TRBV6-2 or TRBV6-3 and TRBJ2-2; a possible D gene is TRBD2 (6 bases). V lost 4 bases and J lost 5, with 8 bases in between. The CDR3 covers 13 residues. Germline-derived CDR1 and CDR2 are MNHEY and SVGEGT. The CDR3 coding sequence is TGTGCCAGCAGTTCGGGGAGGACCGGGGAGCTGTTTTTT. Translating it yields CASSSGRTGELFF.

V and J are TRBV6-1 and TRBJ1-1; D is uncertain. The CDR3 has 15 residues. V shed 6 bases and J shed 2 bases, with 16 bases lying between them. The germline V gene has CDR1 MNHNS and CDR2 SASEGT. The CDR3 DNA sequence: TGTGCCAGCAGCGACCTTGAGGAGGTTAACACTGAAGCTTTCTTT. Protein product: CASSDLEEVNTEAFF.

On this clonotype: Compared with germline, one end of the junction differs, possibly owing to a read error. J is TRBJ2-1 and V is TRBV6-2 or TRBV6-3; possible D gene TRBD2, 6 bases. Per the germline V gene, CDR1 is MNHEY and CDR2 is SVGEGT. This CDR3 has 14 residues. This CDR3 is CASSIPGTPNEQLF. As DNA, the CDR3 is TGTGCCAGCAGTATACCCGGGACTCCAAATGAGCAGCTCTTC.

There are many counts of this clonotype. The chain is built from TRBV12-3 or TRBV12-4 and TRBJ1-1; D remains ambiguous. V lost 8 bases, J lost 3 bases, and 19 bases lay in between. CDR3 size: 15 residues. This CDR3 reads CASVPSRRLDTEAFF. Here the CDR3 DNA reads TGTGCCAGCGTCCCATCCCGACGGCTGGACACTGAAGCTTTCTTT.

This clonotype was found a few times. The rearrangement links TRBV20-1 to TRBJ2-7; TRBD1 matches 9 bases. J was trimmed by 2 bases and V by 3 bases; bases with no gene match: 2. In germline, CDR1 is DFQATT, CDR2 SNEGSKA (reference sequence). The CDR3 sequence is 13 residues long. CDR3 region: CSARDRGPYEQYF. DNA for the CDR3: TGCAGTGCTAGGGACAGGGGACCCTACGAGCAGTACTTC.

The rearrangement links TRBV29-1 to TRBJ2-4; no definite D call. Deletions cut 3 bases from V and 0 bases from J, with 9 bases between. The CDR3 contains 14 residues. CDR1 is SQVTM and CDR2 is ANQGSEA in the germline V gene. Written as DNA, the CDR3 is TGCAGCGTTGAGGCCCAGGAAGCCAAAAACATTCAGTACTTC. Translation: CSVEAQEAKNIQYF.

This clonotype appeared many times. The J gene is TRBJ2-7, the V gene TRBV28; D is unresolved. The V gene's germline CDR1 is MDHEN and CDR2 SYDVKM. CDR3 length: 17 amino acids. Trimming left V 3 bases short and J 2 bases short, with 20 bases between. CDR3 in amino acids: CASSFLERLVRPYEQYF. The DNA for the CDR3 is TGTGCCAGCAGTTTCCTGGAAAGACTCGTACGCCCCTACGAGCAGTACTTC.

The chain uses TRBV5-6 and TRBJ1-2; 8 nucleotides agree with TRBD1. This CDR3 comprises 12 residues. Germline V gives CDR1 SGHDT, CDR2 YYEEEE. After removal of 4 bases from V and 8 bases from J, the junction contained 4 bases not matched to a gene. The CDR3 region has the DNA TGTGCCAGCAGCGCGACAGGGGTCGGCTACACCTTC. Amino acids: CASSATGVGYTF.

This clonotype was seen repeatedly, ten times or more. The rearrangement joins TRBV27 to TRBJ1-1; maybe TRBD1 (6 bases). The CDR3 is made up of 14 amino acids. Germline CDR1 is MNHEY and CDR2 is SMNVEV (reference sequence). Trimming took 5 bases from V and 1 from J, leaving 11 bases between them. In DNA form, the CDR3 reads TGTGCCAGCAGTCTACCGGGACAGAACACTGAAGCTTTCTTT. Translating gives CASSLPGQNTEAFF.

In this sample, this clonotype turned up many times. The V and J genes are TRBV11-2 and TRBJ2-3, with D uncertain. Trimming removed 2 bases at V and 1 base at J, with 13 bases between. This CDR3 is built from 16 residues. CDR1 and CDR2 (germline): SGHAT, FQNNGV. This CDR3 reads CASSLFATGGTDTQYF. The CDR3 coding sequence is TGTGCCAGCAGCTTATTTGCTACCGGAGGCACAGATACGCAGTATTTT. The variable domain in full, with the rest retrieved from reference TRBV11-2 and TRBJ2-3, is EAGVAQSPRYKIIEKRQSVAFWCNPISGHATLYWYQQILGQGPKLLIQFQNNGVVDDSQLPKDRFSAERLKGVDSTLKIQPAKLEDSAVYLCASSLFATGGTDTQYFGPGTRLTVL.

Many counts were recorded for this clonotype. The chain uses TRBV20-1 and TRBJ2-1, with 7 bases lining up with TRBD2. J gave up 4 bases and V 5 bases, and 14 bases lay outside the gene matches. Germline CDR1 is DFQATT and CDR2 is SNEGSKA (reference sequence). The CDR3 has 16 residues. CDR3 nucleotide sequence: TGCAGTGCTCGTCACCTTCCTAGCGGTTATTACAATGAGCAGTTCTTC. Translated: CSARHLPSGYYNEQFF.

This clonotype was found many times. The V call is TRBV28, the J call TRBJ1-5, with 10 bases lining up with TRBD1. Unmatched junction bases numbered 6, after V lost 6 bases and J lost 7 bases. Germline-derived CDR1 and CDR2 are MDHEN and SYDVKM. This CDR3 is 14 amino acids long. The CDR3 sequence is CASRPRTGGQPQHF. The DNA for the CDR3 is TGTGCCAGCAGACCGCGGACAGGGGGACAGCCCCAGCATTTT.

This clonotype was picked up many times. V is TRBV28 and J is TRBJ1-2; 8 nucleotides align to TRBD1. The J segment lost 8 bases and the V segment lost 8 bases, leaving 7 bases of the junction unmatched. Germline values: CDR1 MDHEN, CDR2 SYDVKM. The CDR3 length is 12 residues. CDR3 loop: CASDDRGLGYTF. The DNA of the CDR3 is TGTGCCAGCGATGACAGGGGTCTGGGCTACACCTTC.